This entry lists 26 T cell receptor beta chains sequenced from one sample in a study of cytomegalovirus exposure and HLA in healthy donors. PCR primers comprised 60 Vbeta and 13 Jbeta primers. Method: immunoSEQ multiplex PCR; TCRdb's copy keeps in-frame clones and lacks some. The sample carries around 190,000 clones, around 83% recorded once. Sequencing was carried out using PBMCs. The source of these receptors is a middle-aged man in good health and CMV-seropositive.

The chain uses TRBV7-2 and TRBJ1-1; no clear D gene. Germline V gene lookup returns CDR1 SGHTA and CDR2 FQGNSA. The CDR3 is made up of 15 amino acids. Trimming took off 0 bases at V and 0 bases at J, with 8 bases between the two ends. The CDR3 spells CASSLAPGMNTEAFF. The CDR3, as DNA: TGTGCCAGCAGCTTAGCGCCGGGGATGAACACTGAAGCTTTCTTT. Together with reference TRBV7-2 and TRBJ1-1, the CDR3 gives the full variable domain: GAGVSQSPSNKVTEKGKDVELRCDPISGHTALYWYRQSLGQGLEFLIYFQGNSAPDKSGLPSDRFSAERTGGSVSTLTIQRTQQEDSAVYLCASSLAPGMNTEAFFGQGTRLTVV.

The V call is TRBV19, the J call TRBJ1-1, with D possibly being TRBD1 (6 bases). V lost 8 bases to trimming and J lost 1 base, with 11 bases between them. Germline V gene data show CDR1 as LNHDA and CDR2 as SQIVND (reference sequence). This CDR3 is 13 amino acids long. The CDR3 region is CASSGTPNTEAFF. DNA for the CDR3: TGTGCCAGTTCCGGGACACCGAACACTGAAGCTTTCTTT.

The V gene is TRBV5-1, the J gene TRBJ1-1, with D perhaps TRBD1 (5 bases). V gave up 0 bases and J gave up 4 bases, with 13 bases separating them. CDR3 size: 15 residues. Germline lookup yields CDR1 SGHRS and CDR2 YFSETQ. Written as DNA, the CDR3 is TGCGCCAGCAGCTTGGGATCAGGGATCGTCACTGAAGCTTTCTTT. It translates to CASSLGSGIVTEAFF. Combining the CDR3 with reference TRBV5-1 and TRBJ1-1 gives the whole variable domain KAGVTQTPRYLIKTRGQQVTLSCSPISGHRSVSWYQQTPGQGLQFLFEYFSETQRNKGNFPGRFSGRQFSNSRSEMNVSTLELGDSALYLCASSLGSGIVTEAFFGQGTRLTVV.

The J gene is TRBJ1-1, the V gene TRBV27; the D gene is possibly TRBD1 (6 bases). Germline V gene data show CDR1 as MNHEY and CDR2 as SMNVEV (reference sequence). CDR3 length equals 15 residues. Trimming pared 6 bases from V and 5 bases from J, leaving 19 bases between. CDR3 loop: CASRLIQGPYTEAFF. The CDR3 region has the DNA TGTGCCAGCAGGCTTATCCAGGGGCCGTATACTGAAGCTTTCTTT.

CDR3: CASSLGLAGPGELFF. For the CDR3, the DNA is TGTGCCAGTAGTCTGGGACTAGCGGGACCCGGGGAGCTGTTTTTT. This chain joins TRBV19 and TRBJ2-2, with TRBD2 identical over 13 bases. Germline trimming cut 5 bases from V and 6 bases from J; bases unmatched to any gene: 3. This CDR3 comprises 15 residues. The germline V gene encodes CDR1 LNHDA and CDR2 SQIVND (reference sequence).

V and J are TRBV5-1 and TRBJ2-7; 10 bases map to TRBD2. This CDR3 region has 15 residues. Per the germline V gene, CDR1 is SGHRS and CDR2 is YFSETQ. V shed 0 bases and J 1 base; nucleotides not matched to a gene: 1. CDR3 sequence (DNA): TGCGCCAGCAGCTTGGCAGCGGGAGGGTCCTACGAGCAGTACTTC. Translating it yields CASSLAAGGSYEQYF.

The V gene is TRBV7-6, the J gene TRBJ2-1; perhaps TRBD2 as D (5 bases). Germline V gene data show CDR1 as SGHVS and CDR2 as FNYEAQ. The CDR3 consists of 16 residues. The V end was cut by 0 bases, the J end by 6 bases, with 15 bases between. The CDR3 here is CASSLAERNKGNEQFF. DNA of the CDR3: TGTGCCAGCAGCTTAGCTGAGCGGAATAAGGGCAATGAGCAGTTCTTC.

The chain carries TRBV4-1 and TRBJ1-5, with 8 bases lining up with TRBD1. The germline gives CDR1 MGHRA, CDR2 YSYEKL. The CDR3 runs 15 residues. Trimming at V came to 1 base and at J to 8 bases, leaving 7 bases not matched to a gene. As DNA, the CDR3 is TGCGCCAGCAGCCAAGGGACAGGGAGTTGGAAGCCCCAGCATTTT. Residues: CASSQGTGSWKPQHF.

This chain links TRBV7-3 with TRBJ2-2, with 8 nucleotides matching TRBD1. The V gene end was trimmed by 5 bases and the J gene end by 5 bases; junction bases not matched to a gene: 7. Germline loops: CDR1 SGHTA, CDR2 FQGTGA. This CDR3 spans 15 amino acids. The CDR3 reads CASSPRTGYTGELFF. CDR3 coding DNA: TGTGCCAGCAGCCCCCGGACAGGGTATACCGGGGAGCTGTTTTTT. Supplemented by reference TRBV7-3 and TRBJ2-2, the full variable domain reads GAGVSQTPSNKVTEKGKYVELRCDPISGHTALYWYRQSLGQGPEFLIYFQGTGAADDSGLPNDRFFAVRPEGSVSTLKIQRTERGDSAVYLCASSPRTGYTGELFFGEGSRLTVL.

The chain combines TRBV28 with TRBJ1-2; D is unresolved. V was pared by 6 bases and J by 1 base, with 9 bases between. This CDR3 has 13 residues. Germline assignment: CDR1 MDHEN and CDR2 SYDVKM. This CDR3 is CASRLLNNYGYTF. The CDR3, as DNA: TGTGCCAGCAGACTGCTGAATAACTATGGCTACACCTTC.

This clone occurred a few times. This sequence joins TRBV6-4 and TRBJ1-2; 7 bases agree with TRBD1. V lost 11 bases to trimming and J lost 0 bases; unmatched junction nucleotides: 6. This CDR3 spans 13 amino acids. Germline CDR1 reads MRHNA; CDR2 reads SNTAGT. The CDR3 bases are TGTGCCGGGACAGAACTCTCTAACTATGGCTACACCTTC. Translation gives CAGTELSNYGYTF.

CDR3 sequence (DNA): TGTGCCAGCAGTTGGGGCAGGGGCTACGAGCAGTACTTC. This codes for CASSWGRGYEQYF. The rearrangement joins TRBV6-5 to TRBJ2-7, with a possible D match to TRBD1 (6 bases). Between the trimmed V and J ends, which lost 4 bases and 3 bases, there was a span of 10 bases. The germline V gene encodes CDR1 MNHEY and CDR2 SVGAGI. This CDR3 spans 13 amino acids.

The V gene is TRBV28, the J gene TRBJ2-2; D perhaps matches TRBD1 (5 bases). Trimming took 6 bases from V and 7 from J, leaving 18 bases between them. The CDR3 consists of 15 residues. CDR1 and CDR2 from the germline V gene are MDHEN and SYDVKM. The CDR3 DNA follows: TGTGCCAGCAGCTACCGGTGGGGCCTGGGCGGGGAGCTGTTTTTT. As protein: CASSYRWGLGGELFF.

The rearrangement uses TRBV4-1 and TRBJ2-1; a possible D gene is TRBD2 (5 bases). Germline CDR1 MGHRA, CDR2 YSYEKL. The CDR3 sequence is 16 residues long. The V gene lost 2 bases and the J gene lost 8 bases, with 19 bases spanning the gap. The CDR3: CASSQFRSVGADEQFF. The CDR3, as DNA: TGCGCCAGCAGCCAATTTAGGTCCGTGGGAGCGGATGAGCAGTTCTTC.

V is TRBV7-2 and J is TRBJ2-1; a weak D match, TRBD2 (5 bases). This CDR3 spans 15 amino acids. V gave up 3 bases and J gave up 0 bases, with 9 bases separating them. The germline V gene encodes CDR1 SGHTA and CDR2 FQGNSA. CDR3 loop: CASSLGSSSYNEQFF. The CDR3 DNA is TGTGCCAGCAGCTTGGGGAGTAGCTCCTACAATGAGCAGTTCTTC.

This sequence joins TRBV5-8 and TRBJ2-3; possibly TRBD2 for D (6 bases). Germline loops: CDR1 SGHTS, CDR2 YDEGEE. V gave up 0 bases and J gave up 0 bases, with 11 bases separating them. The CDR3 is 16 amino acids. In DNA, the CDR3 is TGTGCCAGCAGCTTGGGTGGGAGGACCAGCACAGATACGCAGTATTTT. Amino acid sequence: CASSLGGRTSTDTQYF.

This clone occurred once. Here the CDR3 DNA reads TGCAGCGTTGAAGTACCGAGGTATGGCTACACCTTC. Protein product: CSVEVPRYGYTF. The rearrangement joins TRBV29-1 to TRBJ1-2, with D unresolved. Germline V gives CDR1 SQVTM, CDR2 ANQGSEA. The CDR3 runs 12 residues. Deletions cut 1 base from V and 5 bases from J, with 8 bases between. Based on the CDR3 plus reference TRBV29-1 and TRBJ1-2, the full variable domain is SAVISQKPSRDICQRGTSLTIQCQVDSQVTMMFWYRQQPGQSLTLIATANQGSEATYESGFVIDKFPISRPNLTFSTLTVSNMSPEDSSIYLCSVEVPRYGYTFGSGTRLTVV.

V usage is TRBV6-6 and J usage is TRBJ1-5; no firm D call. The V and J ends lost 6 bases and 3 bases respectively, with 9 bases between them. The CDR3 covers 13 residues. Per the germline V gene, CDR1 is MNHNY and CDR2 is SVGAGI (reference sequence). The CDR3 coding sequence is TGTGCCAGCAGAGAACAGAACAATCAGCCCCAGCATTTT. This encodes CASREQNNQPQHF.

This clone has a single count. This chain joins TRBV11-2 and TRBJ2-7, with a tentative D call TRBD2 (5 bases). This CDR3 has 16 amino acids. The germline V gene encodes CDR1 SGHAT and CDR2 FQNNGV. The germline V and J ends were trimmed by 3 bases and 0 bases, with 15 bases remaining between them. CDR3: CASSFAGGRSSYEQYF. Written as DNA, the CDR3 is TGTGCCAGCAGCTTCGCGGGTGGCCGTAGCTCCTACGAGCAGTACTTC.

V and J are TRBV4-3 and TRBJ1-2; D possibly corresponds to TRBD1 (5 bases). The V gene lost 0 bases and the J gene lost 2 bases, with 10 bases spanning the gap. CDR3 length equals 15 residues. CDR1 and CDR2 (germline): LGHNA, YSLEER. CDR3 coding DNA: TGCGCCAGCAGCCAAGACCCGGCAGGGAACTATGGCTACACCTTC. Translating gives CASSQDPAGNYGYTF.

The chain recombines TRBV5-1 with TRBJ2-7; 7 bases map to TRBD1. This CDR3 region has 13 residues. The germline CDR1 and CDR2 sequences are SGHRS and YFSETQ. The V gene end was trimmed by 0 bases and the J gene end by 6 bases; junction bases not matched to a gene: 3. The CDR3 region has the DNA TGCGCCAGCAGCTTGGAGGCAGGGGGCGAGCAGTACTTC. As protein: CASSLEAGGEQYF. Variable domain in full (rest from reference TRBV5-1 and TRBJ2-7): KAGVTQTPRYLIKTRGQQVTLSCSPISGHRSVSWYQQTPGQGLQFLFEYFSETQRNKGNFPGRFSGRQFSNSRSEMNVSTLELGDSALYLCASSLEAGGEQYFGPGTRLTVT.

This CDR3 is CAWSGTSGRSWETQYF. CDR3 bases: TGTGCCTGGAGTGGGACTAGCGGGAGGAGTTGGGAGACCCAGTACTTC. The chain has TRBV30 and TRBJ2-5, with 14 bases identical to TRBD2. The CDR3 is made up of 16 amino acids. Looked up from germline, CDR1 is GTSNPN and CDR2 is SVGIG (reference sequence). V was clipped by 1 base and J by 5 bases; unmatched bases: 6.

In DNA, the CDR3 is TGTGCCAGCAGTCAAACTAGCGGAAGCTCCTACAATGAGCAGTTCTTC. Residues: CASSQTSGSSYNEQFF. This chain links TRBV7-3 with TRBJ2-1; the match to TRBD2 covers 8 bases. This CDR3 region has 16 residues. Germline V gene lookup returns CDR1 SGHTA and CDR2 FQGTGA. V dropped 6 bases and J dropped 0; count of bases not matched to a gene: 7. Full variable domain (rest looked up from reference TRBV7-3 and TRBJ2-1): GAGVSQTPSNKVTEKGKYVELRCDPISGHTALYWYRQSLGQGPEFLIYFQGTGAADDSGLPNDRFFAVRPEGSVSTLKIQRTERGDSAVYLCASSQTSGSSYNEQFFGPGTRLTVL.

The chain links TRBV6-1 to TRBJ1-2, with D possibly being TRBD1 (5 bases). The CDR3 consists of 13 residues. The V gene's germline CDR1 is MNHNS and CDR2 SASEGT. V was shortened by 6 bases and J by 4 bases, with 12 bases between the two germline ends. DNA for the CDR3: TGTGCCAGCAGAGAGCCAGGGATCTATGGCTACACCTTC. This translates into CASREPGIYGYTF.

The genes are TRBV6-1 and TRBJ2-3, with 7 positions matching TRBD1. V shed 6 bases and J 1 base; nucleotides not matched to a gene: 4. Germline V CDR1 and CDR2: MNHNS, SASEGT. The CDR3 sequence is 14 residues long. CDR3 coding DNA: TGTGCCAGCAGCCCCGGACAGGGCACAGATACGCAGTATTTT. Amino acids: CASSPGQGTDTQYF.

The V gene is TRBV6-5, the J gene TRBJ1-4, with TRBD1 identical over 9 bases. From germline, CDR1 is MNHEY and CDR2 SVGAGI. With V trimmed by 6 bases and J by 5 bases, 4 bases remained unmatched. This CDR3 is built from 14 residues. The CDR3 is CASRPGTGNEKLFF. Written as DNA, the CDR3 is TGTGCCAGCAGACCCGGGACAGGGAATGAAAAACTGTTTTTT.